The T cell receptor (beta chain) under discussion was sequenced for a study of cytomegalovirus exposure and HLA in healthy donors. Overall study findings and caveats: Upon later analysis, TCR association rates were observed to vary by HLA locus, being highest for DRB1 and lowest for HLA-C.

This CDR3 comprises 15 residues. The V gene lost 1 base and the J gene lost 4 bases, with 13 bases spanning the gap. In germline, CDR1 is SEHNR, CDR2 FQNEAQ (reference sequence). To note about this clone: Its antigen is currently unknown.

PCR involved 60 Vbeta and 13 Jbeta primers. Sequenced by immunoSEQ multiplex PCR; TCRdb stores in-frame clones only, minus some. This sample carries some 160,000 clones, approximately 75% of them seen once, and the ten largest clones take approximately 2.3%. This TCR came from a man aged 45-65 years in good health and CMV-seropositive. The J gene is TRBJ1-1, the V gene TRBV7-9; D gene ambiguous. Material for sequencing was PBMCs. Here the CDR3 DNA reads TGTGCCAGCAGCTTAGGCTCGGGAAGTGGCACTGAAGCTTTCTTT. This gives the protein CASSLGSGSGTEAFF.